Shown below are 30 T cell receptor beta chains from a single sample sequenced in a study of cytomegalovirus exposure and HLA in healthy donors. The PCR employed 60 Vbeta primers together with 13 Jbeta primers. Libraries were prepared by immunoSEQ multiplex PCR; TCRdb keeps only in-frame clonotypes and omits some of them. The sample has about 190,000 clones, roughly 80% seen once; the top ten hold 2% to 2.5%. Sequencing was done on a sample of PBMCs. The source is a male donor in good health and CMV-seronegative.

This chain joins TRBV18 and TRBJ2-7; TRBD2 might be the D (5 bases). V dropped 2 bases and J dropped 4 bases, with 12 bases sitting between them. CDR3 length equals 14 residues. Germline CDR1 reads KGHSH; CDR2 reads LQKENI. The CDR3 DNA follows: TGTGCCAGCTCACCAAAAGCGGAAGCTTACGAGCAGTACTTC. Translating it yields CASSPKAEAYEQYF.

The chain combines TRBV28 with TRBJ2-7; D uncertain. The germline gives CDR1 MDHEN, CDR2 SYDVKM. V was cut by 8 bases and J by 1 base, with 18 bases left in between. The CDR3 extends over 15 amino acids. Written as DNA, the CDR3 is TGTGCCAGCCACCGGCCAGGAACCAAATCCTACGAGCAGTACTTC. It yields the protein CASHRPGTKSYEQYF. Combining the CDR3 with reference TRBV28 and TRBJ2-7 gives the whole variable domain DVKVTQSSRYLVKRTGEKVFLECVQDMDHENMFWYRQDPGLGLRLIYFSYDVKMKEKGDIPEGYSVSREKKERFSLILESASTNQTSMYLCASHRPGTKSYEQYFGPGTRLTVT.

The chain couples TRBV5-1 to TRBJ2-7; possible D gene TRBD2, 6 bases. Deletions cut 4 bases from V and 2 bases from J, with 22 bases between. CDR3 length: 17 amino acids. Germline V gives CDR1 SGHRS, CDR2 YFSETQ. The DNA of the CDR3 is TGCGCCAGCAGCCGCCGGGCCGACGGACTAAAAGCCTACGAGCAGTACTTC. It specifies CASSRRADGLKAYEQYF.

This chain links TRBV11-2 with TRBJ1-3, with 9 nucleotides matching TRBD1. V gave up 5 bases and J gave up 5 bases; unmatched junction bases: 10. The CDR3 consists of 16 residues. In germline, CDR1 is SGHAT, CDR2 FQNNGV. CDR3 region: CASSITGGANRNTIYF. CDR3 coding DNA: TGTGCCAGCAGCATAACAGGGGGCGCGAATCGAAACACCATATATTTT.

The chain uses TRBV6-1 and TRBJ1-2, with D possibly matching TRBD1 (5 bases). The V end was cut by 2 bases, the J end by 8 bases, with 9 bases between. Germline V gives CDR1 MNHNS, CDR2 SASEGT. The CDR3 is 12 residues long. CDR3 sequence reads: CASSESRGGYTF. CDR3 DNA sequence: TGTGCCAGCAGTGAAAGTAGGGGAGGCTACACCTTC.

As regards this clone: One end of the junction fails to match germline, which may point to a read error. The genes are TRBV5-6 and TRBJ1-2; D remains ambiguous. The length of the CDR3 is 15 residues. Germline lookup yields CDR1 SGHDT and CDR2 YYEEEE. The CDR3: CASSLGGAGFYGYPF. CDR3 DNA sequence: TGTGCCAGCAGCTTGGGCGGAGCGGGGTTCTATGGCTACCCCTTC.

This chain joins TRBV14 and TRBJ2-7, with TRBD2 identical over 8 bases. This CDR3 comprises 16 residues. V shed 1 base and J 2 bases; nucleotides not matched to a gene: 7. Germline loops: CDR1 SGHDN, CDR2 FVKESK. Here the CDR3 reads CASSQAGGRSPYEQYF. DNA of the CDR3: TGTGCCAGCAGCCAAGCGGGGGGGCGATCCCCCTACGAGCAGTACTTC.

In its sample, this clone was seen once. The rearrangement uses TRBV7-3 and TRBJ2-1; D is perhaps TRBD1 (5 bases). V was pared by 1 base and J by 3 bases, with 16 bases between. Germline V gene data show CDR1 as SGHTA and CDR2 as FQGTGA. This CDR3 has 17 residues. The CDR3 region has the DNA TGTGCCAGCAGCTTAAGGCAGGGTAGGGCCCTCTACAATGAGCAGTTCTTC. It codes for CASSLRQGRALYNEQFF. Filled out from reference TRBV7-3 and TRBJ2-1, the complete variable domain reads GAGVSQTPSNKVTEKGKYVELRCDPISGHTALYWYRQSLGQGPEFLIYFQGTGAADDSGLPNDRFFAVRPEGSVSTLKIQRTERGDSAVYLCASSLRQGRALYNEQFFGPGTRLTVL.

Here the CDR3 DNA reads TGTGCCAGCTCAGGGGCGGGATTATACAATGAGCAGTTCTTC. Translation gives CASSGAGLYNEQFF. This rearrangement joins TRBV18 to TRBJ2-1; D may be TRBD2 (6 bases). The germline V and J ends were trimmed by 5 bases and 4 bases, with 12 bases remaining between them. The CDR3 covers 14 residues. The germline CDR1 and CDR2 sequences are KGHSH and LQKENI.

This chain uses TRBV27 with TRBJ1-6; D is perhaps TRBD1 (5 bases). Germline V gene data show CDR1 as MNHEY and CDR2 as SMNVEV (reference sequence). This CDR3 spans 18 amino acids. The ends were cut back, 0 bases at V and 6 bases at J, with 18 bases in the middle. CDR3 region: CASSLSAVGGGINSPLHF. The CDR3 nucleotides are TGTGCCAGCAGTTTATCAGCGGTCGGCGGGGGAATTAATTCACCCCTCCACTTT.

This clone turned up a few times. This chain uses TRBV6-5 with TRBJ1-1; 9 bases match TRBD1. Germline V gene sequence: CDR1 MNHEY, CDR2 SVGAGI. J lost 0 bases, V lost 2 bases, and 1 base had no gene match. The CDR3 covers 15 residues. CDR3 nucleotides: TGTGCCAGCAGTTACCGGGACAGGGTGAACACTGAAGCTTTCTTT. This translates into CASSYRDRVNTEAFF.

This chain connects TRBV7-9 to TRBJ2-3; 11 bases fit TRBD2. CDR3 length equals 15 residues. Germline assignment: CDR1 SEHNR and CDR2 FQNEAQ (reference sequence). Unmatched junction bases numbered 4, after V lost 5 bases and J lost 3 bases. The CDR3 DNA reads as TGTGCCAGCAGCGACGCTAGCGGGAGGACAGATACGCAGTATTTT. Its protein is CASSDASGRTDTQYF.

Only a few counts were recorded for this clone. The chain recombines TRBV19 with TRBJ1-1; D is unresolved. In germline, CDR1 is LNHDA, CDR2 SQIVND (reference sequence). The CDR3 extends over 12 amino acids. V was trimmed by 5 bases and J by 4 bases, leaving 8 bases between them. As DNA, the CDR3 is TGTGCCAGTAGTCGCATCGGCACTGAAGCTTTCTTT. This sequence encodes CASSRIGTEAFF.

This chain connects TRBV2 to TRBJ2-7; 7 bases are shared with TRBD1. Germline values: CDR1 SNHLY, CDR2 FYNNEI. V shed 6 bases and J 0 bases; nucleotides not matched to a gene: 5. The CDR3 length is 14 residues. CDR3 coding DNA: TGTGCCAGCAGGCGCCGGGACAGCTCCTACGAGCAGTACTTC. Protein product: CASRRRDSSYEQYF.

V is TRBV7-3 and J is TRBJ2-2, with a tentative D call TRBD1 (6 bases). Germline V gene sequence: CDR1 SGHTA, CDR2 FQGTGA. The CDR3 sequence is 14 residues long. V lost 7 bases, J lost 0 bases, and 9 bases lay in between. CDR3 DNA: TGTGCCAGCACCAGGACAGCGAACACCGGGGAGCTGTTTTTT. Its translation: CASTRTANTGELFF.

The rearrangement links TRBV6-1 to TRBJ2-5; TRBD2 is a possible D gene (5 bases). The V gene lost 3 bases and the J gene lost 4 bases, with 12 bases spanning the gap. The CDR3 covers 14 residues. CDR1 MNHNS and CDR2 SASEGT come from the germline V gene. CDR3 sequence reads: CASSDWASPETQYF. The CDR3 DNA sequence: TGTGCCAGCAGTGATTGGGCTAGCCCAGAGACCCAGTACTTC.

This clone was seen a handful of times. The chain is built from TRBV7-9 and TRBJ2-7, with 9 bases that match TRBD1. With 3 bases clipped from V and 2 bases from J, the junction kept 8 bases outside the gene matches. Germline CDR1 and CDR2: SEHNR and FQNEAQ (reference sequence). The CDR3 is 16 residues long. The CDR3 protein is CASSFSRDRETYEQYF. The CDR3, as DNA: TGTGCCAGCAGCTTTAGCCGGGACAGGGAAACCTACGAGCAGTACTTC.

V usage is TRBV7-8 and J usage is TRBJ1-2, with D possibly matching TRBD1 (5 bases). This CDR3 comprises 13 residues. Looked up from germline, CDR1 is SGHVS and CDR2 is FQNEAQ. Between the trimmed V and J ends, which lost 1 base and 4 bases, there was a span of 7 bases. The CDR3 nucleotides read TGTGCCAGCAGCTTAGAGGGACTCTATGGCTACACCTTC. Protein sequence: CASSLEGLYGYTF.

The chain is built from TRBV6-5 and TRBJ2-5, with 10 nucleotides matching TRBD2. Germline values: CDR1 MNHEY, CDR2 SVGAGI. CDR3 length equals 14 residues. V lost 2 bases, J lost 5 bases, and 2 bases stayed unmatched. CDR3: CASSYASGGETQYF. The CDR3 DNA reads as TGTGCCAGCAGTTACGCTAGCGGGGGTGAGACCCAGTACTTC.

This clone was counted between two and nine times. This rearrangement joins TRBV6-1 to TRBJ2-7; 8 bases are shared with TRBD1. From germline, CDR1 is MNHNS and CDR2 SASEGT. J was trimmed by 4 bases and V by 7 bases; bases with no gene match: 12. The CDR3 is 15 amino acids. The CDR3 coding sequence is TGTGCCAGCATCGCCAGGGGGCGCGCCGGTTACGAGCAGTACTTC. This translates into CASIARGRAGYEQYF.

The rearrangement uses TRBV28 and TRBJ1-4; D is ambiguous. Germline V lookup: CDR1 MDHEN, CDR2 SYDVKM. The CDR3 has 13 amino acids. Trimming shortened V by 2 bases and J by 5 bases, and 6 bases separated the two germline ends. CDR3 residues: CASSLNSNEKLFF. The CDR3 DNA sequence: TGTGCCAGCAGTTTAAACAGCAATGAAAAACTGTTTTTT.

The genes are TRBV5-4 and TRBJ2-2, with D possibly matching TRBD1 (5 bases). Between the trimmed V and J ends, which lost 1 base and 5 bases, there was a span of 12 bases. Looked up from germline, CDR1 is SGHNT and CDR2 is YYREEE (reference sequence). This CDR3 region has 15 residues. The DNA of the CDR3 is TGTGCCAGCAGCTTGCAAAGGGGTGGGACCGGGGAGCTGTTTTTT. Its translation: CASSLQRGGTGELFF.

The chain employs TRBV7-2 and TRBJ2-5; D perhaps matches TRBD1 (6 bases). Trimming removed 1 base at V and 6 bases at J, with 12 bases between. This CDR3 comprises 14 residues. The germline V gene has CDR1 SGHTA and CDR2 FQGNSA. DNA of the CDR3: TGTGCCAGCAGCTTAGAGCACAGGGTGCAGACCCAGTACTTC. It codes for CASSLEHRVQTQYF. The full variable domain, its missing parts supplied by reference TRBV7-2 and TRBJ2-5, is GAGVSQSPSNKVTEKGKDVELRCDPISGHTALYWYRQSLGQGLEFLIYFQGNSAPDKSGLPSDRFSAERTGGSVSTLTIQRTQQEDSAVYLCASSLEHRVQTQYFGPGTRLLVL.

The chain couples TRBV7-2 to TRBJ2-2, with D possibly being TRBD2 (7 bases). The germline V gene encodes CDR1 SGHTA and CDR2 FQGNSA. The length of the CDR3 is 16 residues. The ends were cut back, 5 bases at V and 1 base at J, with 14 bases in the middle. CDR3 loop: CASSPRGGQNTGELFF. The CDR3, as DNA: TGTGCCAGCAGCCCAAGGGGGGGGCAGAACACCGGGGAGCTGTTTTTT. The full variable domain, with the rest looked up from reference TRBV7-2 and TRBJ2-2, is GAGVSQSPSNKVTEKGKDVELRCDPISGHTALYWYRQSLGQGLEFLIYFQGNSAPDKSGLPSDRFSAERTGGSVSTLTIQRTQQEDSAVYLCASSPRGGQNTGELFFGEGSRLTVL.

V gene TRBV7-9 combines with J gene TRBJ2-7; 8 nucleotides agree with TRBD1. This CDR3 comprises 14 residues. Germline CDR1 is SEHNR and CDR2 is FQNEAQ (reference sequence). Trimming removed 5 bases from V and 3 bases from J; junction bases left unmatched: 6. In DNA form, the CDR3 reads TGTGCCAGCAGCCTTCAGGGGGCAGGCTACGAGCAGTACTTC. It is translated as CASSLQGAGYEQYF.

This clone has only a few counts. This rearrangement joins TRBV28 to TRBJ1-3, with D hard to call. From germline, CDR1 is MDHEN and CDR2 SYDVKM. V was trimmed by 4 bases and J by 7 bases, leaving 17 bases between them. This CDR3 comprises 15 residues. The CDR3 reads CASSSLREIWNTIYF. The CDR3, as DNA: TGTGCCAGCAGTTCACTCCGGGAGATTTGGAACACCATATATTTT.

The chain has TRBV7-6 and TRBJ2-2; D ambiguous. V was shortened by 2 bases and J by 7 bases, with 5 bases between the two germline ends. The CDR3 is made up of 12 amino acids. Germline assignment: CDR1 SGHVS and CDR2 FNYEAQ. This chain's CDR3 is CASSLFFGELFF. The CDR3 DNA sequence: TGTGCCAGCAGCTTATTCTTCGGGGAGCTGTTTTTT.

The CDR3 is CASSQVKRMGLYNEQFF. The CDR3 bases are TGTGCCAGTAGCCAAGTCAAAAGGATGGGGCTTTACAATGAGCAGTTCTTC. The V gene is TRBV19, the J gene TRBJ2-1; weak D call: TRBD1 (5 bases). The CDR3 consists of 17 residues. In germline, CDR1 is LNHDA, CDR2 SQIVND (reference sequence). V was trimmed by 6 bases and J by 4 bases, leaving 22 bases between them.

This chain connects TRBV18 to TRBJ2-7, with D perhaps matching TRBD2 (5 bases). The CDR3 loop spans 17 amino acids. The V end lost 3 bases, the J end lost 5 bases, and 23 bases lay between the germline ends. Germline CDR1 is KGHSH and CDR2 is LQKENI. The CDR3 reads CASSPPAPGLASHEQYF. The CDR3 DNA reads TGTGCCAGCTCACCTCCCGCGCCTGGACTGGCGTCCCACGAGCAGTACTTC.

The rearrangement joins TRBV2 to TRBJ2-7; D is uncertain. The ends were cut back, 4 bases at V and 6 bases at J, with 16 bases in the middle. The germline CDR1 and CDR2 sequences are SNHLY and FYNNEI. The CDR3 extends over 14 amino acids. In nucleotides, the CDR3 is TGTGCCAGCAGTGTACTCGCGGAGATCGCCGAGCAGTACTTC. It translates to CASSVLAEIAEQYF.